The 25 T cell receptor beta chains in this list originate from one sample, sequenced in a study of blood T cell repertoires in COVID-19. Only in-frame clones appear in the TCRdb table, and some are missing; sequencing was by immunoSEQ multiplex PCR. The sample shows 200,000 to 250,000 clones, about nine tenths of them seen only once. Sequenced: peripheral blood. Receptors originate from a man of 80 years or more with acute or convalescent COVID-19.

The J gene is TRBJ2-7, the V gene TRBV10-3; TRBD2 matches 8 bases. Trimming at V came to 6 bases and at J to 3 bases, leaving 1 base not matched to a gene. CDR1 and CDR2 from the germline V gene are ENHRY and SYGVKD. The CDR3 length is 12 residues. The CDR3 DNA reads as TGTGCCATCAGCCGGGGGGGCTACGAGCAGTACGTC. It codes for CAISRGGYEQYV.

V is TRBV19 and J is TRBJ2-3; 7 nucleotides align to TRBD1. In germline, CDR1 is LNHDA, CDR2 SQIVND (reference sequence). V was pared by 3 bases and J by 1 base, with 7 bases of the junction left unmatched. This CDR3 is 16 amino acids long. CDR3 region: CASSISDRLRTDTQYF. CDR3 DNA sequence: TGTGCCAGTAGTATCTCGGACAGGCTACGCACAGATACGCAGTATTTT.

Here the CDR3 DNA reads TGTGCCAGCAGCTTTAGCGGGTCCAAAAACATTCAGTACTTC. Protein product: CASSFSGSKNIQYF. The V and J genes are TRBV5-6 and TRBJ2-4; 7 bases are a match to TRBD2. The V segment lost 2 bases and the J segment 2 bases; nucleotides outside the gene matches: 1. CDR1 and CDR2 (germline): SGHDT, YYEEEE. The CDR3 contains 14 residues.

This chain links TRBV27 with TRBJ1-6; D gene ambiguous. The CDR3 is made up of 15 amino acids. Looked up from germline, CDR1 is MNHEY and CDR2 is SMNVEV (reference sequence). V lost 6 bases and J 2 bases, leaving 11 bases between the germline ends. CDR3 in amino acids: CASRKPGTYNSPLHF. CDR3 nucleotide sequence: TGTGCCAGCAGGAAACCGGGAACCTATAATTCACCCCTCCACTTT.

V is TRBV13 and J is TRBJ2-7; 8 bases fit TRBD1. Germline values: CDR1 PRHDT, CDR2 FYEKMQ (reference sequence). The CDR3 is 14 residues long. V gave up 3 bases and J gave up 5 bases; unmatched junction bases: 6. Written as DNA, the CDR3 is TGTGCCAGCAGCTTGGGACAGGCATTCAACGAGCAGTACTTC. Translation gives CASSLGQAFNEQYF.

The chain has TRBV28 and TRBJ2-5; tentatively, D is TRBD2 (6 bases). In germline, CDR1 is MDHEN, CDR2 SYDVKM. The CDR3 contains 13 residues. V dropped 5 bases and J dropped 7 bases, with 14 bases sitting between them. The CDR3 region is CASSRDSPRTQYF. The CDR3 DNA follows: TGTGCCAGCAGTAGGGACTCCCCGAGGACCCAGTACTTC. The variable domain in full, with the rest retrieved from reference TRBV28 and TRBJ2-5, is DVKVTQSSRYLVKRTGEKVFLECVQDMDHENMFWYRQDPGLGLRLIYFSYDVKMKEKGDIPEGYSVSREKKERFSLILESASTNQTSMYLCASSRDSPRTQYFGPGTRLLVL.

The CDR3 nucleotides are TGTGCCAGCAGTGGACAGGGATCTCTCAATCAGCCCCAGCATTTT. Translated: CASSGQGSLNQPQHF. The chain has TRBV25-1 and TRBJ1-5; 7 bases line up with TRBD1. Germline loops: CDR1 MGHDK, CDR2 SYGVNS. The CDR3 loop spans 15 amino acids. After removal of 4 bases from V and 3 bases from J, the junction contained 6 bases not matched to a gene.

CDR3 coding DNA: TGTGCCAGTAGGAGGGGGAGCTCCTACGAGCAGTACTTC. Translation gives CASRRGSSYEQYF. V gene TRBV19 combines with J gene TRBJ2-7, with D perhaps matching TRBD1 (6 bases). Trimming shortened V by 6 bases and J by 0 bases, and 9 bases separated the two germline ends. CDR1 LNHDA and CDR2 SQIVND come from the germline V gene (reference sequence). The CDR3 spans 13 residues.

The V call is TRBV4-1, the J call TRBJ2-1, with 7 bases fitting TRBD1. The CDR3 spans 17 residues. V shed 0 bases, J shed 5 bases, and the junction held 10 bases outside the gene matches. Germline lookup yields CDR1 MGHRA and CDR2 YSYEKL. The CDR3 nucleotides read TGCGCCAGCAGCCAAGATATCGAGGGACAGTACAACAATGAGCAGTTCTTC. This translates into CASSQDIEGQYNNEQFF.

This clone has just a few counts. This chain connects TRBV28 to TRBJ2-2; 9 positions agree with TRBD1. The J segment lost 4 bases and the V segment lost 4 bases, leaving 7 bases of the junction unmatched. Germline V lookup: CDR1 MDHEN, CDR2 SYDVKM. This CDR3 contains 16 residues. The CDR3 DNA reads as TGTGCCAGCAGTTCCCCGGGACAGGGTGCCACCGGGGAGCTGTTTTTT. Protein product: CASSSPGQGATGELFF.

The rearrangement uses TRBV29-1 and TRBJ2-4; D ambiguous. Trimming took 3 bases from V and 7 from J, leaving 7 bases between them. Germline CDR1 reads SQVTM; CDR2 reads ANQGSEA. The CDR3 sequence is 11 residues long. As DNA, the CDR3 is TGCAGCGTTGAGGTCGGGAACATTCAGTACTTC. Translation: CSVEVGNIQYF.

The gene calls are TRBV18 and TRBJ1-2; TRBD1 matches 7 bases. Trimming took 3 bases from V and 0 from J; bases not matched to a gene: 4. CDR1 KGHSH and CDR2 LQKENI come from the germline V gene. CDR3 length: 15 amino acids. Written as DNA, the CDR3 is TGTGCCAGCTCACCTTTGGACAGGCCTAACTATGGCTACACCTTC. Its translation is CASSPLDRPNYGYTF.

The V gene is TRBV27, the J gene TRBJ1-2, with D maybe TRBD1 (6 bases). Germline V CDR1 and CDR2: MNHEY, SMNVEV (reference sequence). This CDR3 comprises 15 residues. V was shortened by 7 bases and J by 0 bases, with 15 bases between the two germline ends. CDR3 bases: TGTGCCAGCACCCTTACAGGGTCAGCTAACTATGGCTACACCTTC. Amino acids: CASTLTGSANYGYTF.

The rearrangement joins TRBV27 to TRBJ1-2; 7 positions agree with TRBD1. The CDR3 has 13 amino acids. Germline loops: CDR1 MNHEY, CDR2 SMNVEV (reference sequence). Trimming removed 2 bases from V and 5 bases from J; junction bases left unmatched: 2. CDR3 sequence (DNA): TGTGCCAGCAGTTTAGAGGGGGCGTATGGCTACACCTTC. Its protein product is CASSLEGAYGYTF.

The chain carries TRBV2 and TRBJ1-1, with D hard to call. Germline V gene sequence: CDR1 SNHLY, CDR2 FYNNEI. The CDR3 contains 14 residues. The V gene lost 4 bases and the J gene lost 1 base, with 10 bases spanning the gap. The CDR3 DNA reads TGTGCCAGCAGTGGTACAAAAACGAACACTGAAGCTTTCTTT. Amino acids: CASSGTKTNTEAFF.

The rearrangement links TRBV3-1 (or the pseudogene TRBV3-2) to TRBJ2-4; 7 bases match TRBD1. Trimming took 1 base from V and 4 from J; bases not matched to a gene: 4. The germline V gene has CDR1 LGHDT and CDR2 YNNKEL (reference sequence). This CDR3 region has 15 residues. The chain's CDR3 is CASSQGSQGKNIQYF. CDR3 coding DNA: TGTGCCAGCAGCCAAGGGTCACAGGGGAAAAACATTCAGTACTTC.

This chain joins TRBV30 and TRBJ2-7; the D gene is possibly TRBD2 (6 bases). Looked up from germline, CDR1 is GTSNPN and CDR2 is SVGIG (reference sequence). The CDR3 extends over 14 amino acids. V lost 0 bases, J lost 8 bases, and 17 bases lay in between. Here the CDR3 reads CAWSVQSGVLQQYF. The CDR3 DNA follows: TGTGCCTGGAGTGTACAATCGGGGGTTCTGCAGCAGTACTTC.

The chain employs TRBV12-2 and TRBJ2-7; the table gives TRBD2 as D, unverified against the DNA. TRBV12-2 is a documented pseudogene. The CDR3 totals 19 residues. DNA of the CDR3: TGTGCAAGTCGCTTACCTCGGACTAGCGGGAGGGACTTAGCCTACGAGCAGTACGTC. Translation: CASRLPRTSGRDLAYEQYV.

The chain is built from TRBV12-3 or TRBV12-4 and TRBJ1-1; 8 bases agree with TRBD1. Trimming removed 4 bases from V and 11 bases from J; junction bases left unmatched: 3. The CDR3 is 11 residues long. The DNA for the CDR3 is TGTGCCAGCAGTTACAGGGGGTTGGCTTTCTTT. It translates to CASSYRGLAFF.

The chain recombines TRBV5-6 with TRBJ1-4, with 9 nucleotides matching TRBD1. The CDR3 is 15 residues long. V was pared by 1 base and J by 5 bases, with 3 bases of the junction left unmatched. Germline V gene sequence: CDR1 SGHDT, CDR2 YYEEEE. Here the CDR3 DNA reads TGTGCCAGCAGCTTGCTGACAGGGGGGAATGAAAAACTGTTTTTT. Protein sequence: CASSLLTGGNEKLFF.

J is TRBJ2-7 and V is TRBV10-3; the match to TRBD2 covers 10 bases. CDR1 is ENHRY, CDR2 SYGVKD, per germline. The CDR3 has 15 residues. The V segment lost 6 bases and the J segment 2 bases; nucleotides outside the gene matches: 7. The CDR3 coding sequence is TGTGCCATCAGAGACACCACTAGCGGGACCTACGAGCAGTACTTC. Translating gives CAIRDTTSGTYEQYF.

V usage is TRBV7-2 and J usage is TRBJ2-7; D gene uncertain. The CDR3 length is 14 residues. The V gene lost 1 base and the J gene lost 8 bases, with 15 bases spanning the gap. Looked up from germline, CDR1 is SGHTA and CDR2 is FQGNSA. The CDR3 DNA is TGTGCCAGCAGCTTAGAGTGGTCGGGTGTTAAGCAGTACTTC. It is translated as CASSLEWSGVKQYF.

This chain links TRBV27 with TRBJ2-3; 8 bases align to TRBD1. Germline assignment: CDR1 MNHEY and CDR2 SMNVEV (reference sequence). V dropped 5 bases and J dropped 6; count of bases not matched to a gene: 10. CDR3 length: 15 residues. The CDR3 reads CASSTRDRLTDTQYF. CDR3 nucleotides: TGTGCCAGCAGTACCCGGGACAGGCTTACCGATACGCAGTATTTT.

The chain combines TRBV5-1 with TRBJ2-2; 9 positions agree with TRBD2. The CDR3 length is 17 residues. The junction had 7 bases not matched to a gene; V was cut back by 4 bases and J by 0 bases. The germline V gene encodes CDR1 SGHRS and CDR2 YFSETQ. CDR3 coding DNA: TGCGCCAGCAGCGTATCCGTAGCGGGAGCGAACACCGGGGAGCTGTTTTTT. Residues: CASSVSVAGANTGELFF.

The rearrangement joins TRBV30 to TRBJ1-5; no clear D gene. Per germline, CDR1 GTSNPN and CDR2 SVGIG (reference sequence). The germline V and J ends were trimmed by 0 bases and 0 bases, with 15 bases remaining between them. The CDR3 is made up of 17 amino acids. The CDR3 reads CAWSVRHGGYSNQPQHF. Here the CDR3 DNA reads TGTGCCTGGAGTGTACGACACGGAGGGTATAGCAATCAGCCCCAGCATTTT.